The rows below give T cell receptor beta chains drawn from one sample of a study of shared clonotypes between healthy human individuals. Profiled with immunoSEQ multiplex PCR; TCRdb holds only in-frame clones, not every one. The sample has 500,000 to 700,000 clones, roughly 95% seen once. Material for sequencing was naive CD8+ T cells sorted from blood. Receptor source: a woman in her 30s in good health. Each CDR3 is given without its conserved first and last residue. Each record gives: V gene, CDR3 protein.

V: TRBV28; CDR3: ASSFLKLSDIRAYEQY
V: TRBV28; CDR3: ASRARAAVSQPQH
V: TRBV5-6; CDR3: ASSLEGGPPQPQH
V: TRBV10-3; CDR3: AISENPGEGADYGYT
V: TRBV27; CDR3: ASSSPSGGSYEQY
V: TRBV2; CDR3: ASSPHGRDRIYYGYT
V: TRBV28; CDR3: ASGLAGTYEQY
V: TRBV2; CDR3: ASSRLATDTQY
V: TRBV10-2; CDR3: ASSETSVGNSTDTQY
V: TRBV7-9; CDR3: ASSRQRTSGSYEQY
V: TRBV2; CDR3: ASSEASGNTIY
V: TRBV7-9; CDR3: ASSIPGLVAGELF
V: TRBV28; CDR3: ASSKLAGGLLTDTQY
V: TRBV5-4; CDR3: ASSSTSGSHEQY
V: TRBV2; CDR3: ASRDRGINQPQH
V: TRBV9; CDR3: ASSGRLFNEQF